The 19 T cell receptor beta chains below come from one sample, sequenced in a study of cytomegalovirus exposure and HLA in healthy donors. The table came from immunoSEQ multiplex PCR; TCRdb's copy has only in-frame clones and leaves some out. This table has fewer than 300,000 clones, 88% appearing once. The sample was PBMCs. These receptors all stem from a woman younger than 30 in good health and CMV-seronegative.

CDR3 sequence: CASIPSSYNEQFF. DNA for the CDR3: TGTGCCAGCATCCCGAGCTCCTACAATGAGCAGTTCTTC. V usage is TRBV2 and J usage is TRBJ2-1; D gene unclear. V shed 7 bases and J shed 0 bases, with 7 bases lying between them. Germline assignment: CDR1 SNHLY and CDR2 FYNNEI. CDR3 size: 13 residues. The whole variable domain, filled in from reference TRBV2 and TRBJ2-1, reads EPEVTQTPSHQVTQMGQEVILRCVPISNHLYFYWYRQILGQKVEFLVSFYNNEISEKSEIFDDQFSVERPDGSNFTLKIRSTKLEDSAMYFCASIPSSYNEQFFGPGTRLTVL.

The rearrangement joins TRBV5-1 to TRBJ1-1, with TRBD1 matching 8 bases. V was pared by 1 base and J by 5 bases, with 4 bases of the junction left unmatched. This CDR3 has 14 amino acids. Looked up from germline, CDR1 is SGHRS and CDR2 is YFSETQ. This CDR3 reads CASSLTGGLTEAFF. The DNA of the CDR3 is TGCGCCAGCAGCTTGACAGGGGGATTGACTGAAGCTTTCTTT.

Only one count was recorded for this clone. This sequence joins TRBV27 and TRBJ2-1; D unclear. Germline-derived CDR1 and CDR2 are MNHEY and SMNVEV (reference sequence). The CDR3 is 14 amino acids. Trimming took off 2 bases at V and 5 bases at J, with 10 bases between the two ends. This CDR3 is CASSLQRYHNEQFF. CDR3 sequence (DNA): TGTGCCAGCAGTTTACAGCGTTATCACAATGAGCAGTTCTTC.

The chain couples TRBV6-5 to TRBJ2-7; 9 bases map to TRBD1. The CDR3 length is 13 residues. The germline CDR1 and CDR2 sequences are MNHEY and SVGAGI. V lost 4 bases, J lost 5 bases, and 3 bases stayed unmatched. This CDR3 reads CASSSGTGNEQYF. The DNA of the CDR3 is TGTGCCAGCAGTTCCGGGACAGGGAACGAGCAGTACTTC.

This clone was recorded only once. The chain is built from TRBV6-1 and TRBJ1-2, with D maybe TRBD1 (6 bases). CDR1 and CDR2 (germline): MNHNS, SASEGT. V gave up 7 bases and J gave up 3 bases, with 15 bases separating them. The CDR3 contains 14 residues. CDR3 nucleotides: TGTGCCAGCATGAGGGAGGGGGATTACTATGGCTACACCTTC. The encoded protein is CASMREGDYYGYTF.

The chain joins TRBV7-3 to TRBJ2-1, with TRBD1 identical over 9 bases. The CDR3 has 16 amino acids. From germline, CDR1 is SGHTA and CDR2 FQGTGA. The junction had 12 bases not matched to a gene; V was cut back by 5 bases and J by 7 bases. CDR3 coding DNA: TGTGCCAGCAGCGGCGTAGGGGCACAGGGGGCGAATGAGCAGTTCTTC. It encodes CASSGVGAQGANEQFF.

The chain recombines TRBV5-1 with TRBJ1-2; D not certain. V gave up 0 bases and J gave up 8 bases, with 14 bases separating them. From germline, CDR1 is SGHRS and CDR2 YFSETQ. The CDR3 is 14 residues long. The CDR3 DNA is TGCGCCAGCAGCTTGGCCGGCAGGTCCCTAGGCTACACCTTC. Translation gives CASSLAGRSLGYTF.

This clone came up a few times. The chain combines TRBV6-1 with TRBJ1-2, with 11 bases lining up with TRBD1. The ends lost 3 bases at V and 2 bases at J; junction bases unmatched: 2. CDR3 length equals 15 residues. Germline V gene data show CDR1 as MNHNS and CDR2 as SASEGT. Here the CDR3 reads CASSDRDRGNYGYTF. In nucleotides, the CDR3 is TGTGCCAGCAGTGACCGGGACAGGGGGAACTATGGCTACACCTTC.

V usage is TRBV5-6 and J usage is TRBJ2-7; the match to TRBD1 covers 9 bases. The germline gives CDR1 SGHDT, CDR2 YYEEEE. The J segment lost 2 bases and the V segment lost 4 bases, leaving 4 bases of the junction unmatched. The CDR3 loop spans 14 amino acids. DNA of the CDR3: TGTGCCAGCAGCGGGGGACAGGGTGCCTACGAGCAGTACTTC. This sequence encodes CASSGGQGAYEQYF.

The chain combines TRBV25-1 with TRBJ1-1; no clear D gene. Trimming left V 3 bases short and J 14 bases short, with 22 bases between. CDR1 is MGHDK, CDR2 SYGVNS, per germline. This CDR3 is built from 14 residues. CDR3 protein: CASSDKLWWASRFF. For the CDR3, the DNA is TGTGCCAGCAGTGACAAACTTTGGTGGGCCTCGCGCTTCTTT.

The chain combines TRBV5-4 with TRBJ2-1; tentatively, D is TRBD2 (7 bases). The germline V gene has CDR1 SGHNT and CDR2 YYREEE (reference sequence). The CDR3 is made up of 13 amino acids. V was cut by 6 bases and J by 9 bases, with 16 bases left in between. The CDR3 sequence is CASTLYRGGEQFF. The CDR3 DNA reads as TGTGCCAGCACCCTATATAGGGGGGGTGAGCAGTTCTTC.

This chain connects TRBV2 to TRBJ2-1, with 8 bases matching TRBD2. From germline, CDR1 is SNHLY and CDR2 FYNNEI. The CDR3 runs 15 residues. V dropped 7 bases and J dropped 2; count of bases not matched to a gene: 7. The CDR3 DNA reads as TGTGCCAGCACGGGAGGGCAGGGCCCCTACAATGAGCAGTTCTTC. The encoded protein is CASTGGQGPYNEQFF.

CDR3 coding DNA: TGCGCCAGCAGCTTGGGTGATTATGCAGGCGATGAGCAGTTCTTC. It specifies CASSLGDYAGDEQFF. The chain joins TRBV5-1 to TRBJ2-1; D is unclear. The CDR3 runs to 15 residues. CDR1 and CDR2 from the germline V gene are SGHRS and YFSETQ. Deletions cut 0 bases from V and 8 bases from J, with 15 bases between.

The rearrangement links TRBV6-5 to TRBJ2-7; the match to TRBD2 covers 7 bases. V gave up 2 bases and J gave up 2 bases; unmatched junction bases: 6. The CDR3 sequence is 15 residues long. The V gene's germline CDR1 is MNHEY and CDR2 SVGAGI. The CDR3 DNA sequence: TGTGCCAGCAGTTACCGGGTAGCGGGTACCTACGAGCAGTACTTC. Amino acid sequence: CASSYRVAGTYEQYF.

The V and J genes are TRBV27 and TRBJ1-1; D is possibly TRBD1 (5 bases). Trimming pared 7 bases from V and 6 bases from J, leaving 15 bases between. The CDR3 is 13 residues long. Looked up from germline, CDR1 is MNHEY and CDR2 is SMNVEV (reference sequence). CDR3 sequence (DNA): TGTGCCAGCAAGGTTCAGGGAACGGCTGAAGCTTTCTTT. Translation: CASKVQGTAEAFF.

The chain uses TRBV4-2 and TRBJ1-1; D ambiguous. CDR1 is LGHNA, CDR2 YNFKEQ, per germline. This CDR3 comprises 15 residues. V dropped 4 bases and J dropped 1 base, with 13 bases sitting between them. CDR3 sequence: CASSPPQTPNTEAFF. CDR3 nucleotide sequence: TGTGCCAGCAGCCCGCCCCAGACACCGAACACTGAAGCTTTCTTT.

CDR3 protein: CASSRARTAAYEQYF. CDR3 in DNA: TGTGCCAGTAGCCGAGCCCGGACAGCCGCCTACGAGCAGTACTTC. The chain couples TRBV19 to TRBJ2-7; perhaps TRBD1 as D (6 bases). V lost 6 bases, J lost 2 bases, and 17 bases lay in between. Germline values: CDR1 LNHDA, CDR2 SQIVND (reference sequence). The CDR3 runs to 15 residues.

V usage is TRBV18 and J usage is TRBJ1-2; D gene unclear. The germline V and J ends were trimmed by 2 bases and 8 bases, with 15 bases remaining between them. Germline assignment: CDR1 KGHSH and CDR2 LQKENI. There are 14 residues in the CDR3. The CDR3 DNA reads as TGTGCCAGCTCACCAGTCGAACACCCAAAGGGCTACACCTTC. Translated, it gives CASSPVEHPKGYTF.

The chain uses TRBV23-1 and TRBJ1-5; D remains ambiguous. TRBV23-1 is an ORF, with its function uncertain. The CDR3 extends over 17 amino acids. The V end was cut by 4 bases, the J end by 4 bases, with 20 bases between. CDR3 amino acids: CASSLGNFRETNQPQHF. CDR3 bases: TGCGCCAGCAGTCTGGGCAACTTTAGGGAGACTAATCAGCCCCAGCATTTT.